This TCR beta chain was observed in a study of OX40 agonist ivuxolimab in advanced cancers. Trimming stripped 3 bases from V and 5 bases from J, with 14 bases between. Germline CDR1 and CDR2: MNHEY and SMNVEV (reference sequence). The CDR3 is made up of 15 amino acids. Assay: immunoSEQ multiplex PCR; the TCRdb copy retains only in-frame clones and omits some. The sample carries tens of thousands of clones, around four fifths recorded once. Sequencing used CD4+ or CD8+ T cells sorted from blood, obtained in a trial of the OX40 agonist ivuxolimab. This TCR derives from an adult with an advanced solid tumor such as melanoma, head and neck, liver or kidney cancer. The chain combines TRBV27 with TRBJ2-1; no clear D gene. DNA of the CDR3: TGTGCCAGCAGTTTCCACGCCCGAGACGACAATGAGCAGTTCTTC. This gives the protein CASSFHARDDNEQFF.